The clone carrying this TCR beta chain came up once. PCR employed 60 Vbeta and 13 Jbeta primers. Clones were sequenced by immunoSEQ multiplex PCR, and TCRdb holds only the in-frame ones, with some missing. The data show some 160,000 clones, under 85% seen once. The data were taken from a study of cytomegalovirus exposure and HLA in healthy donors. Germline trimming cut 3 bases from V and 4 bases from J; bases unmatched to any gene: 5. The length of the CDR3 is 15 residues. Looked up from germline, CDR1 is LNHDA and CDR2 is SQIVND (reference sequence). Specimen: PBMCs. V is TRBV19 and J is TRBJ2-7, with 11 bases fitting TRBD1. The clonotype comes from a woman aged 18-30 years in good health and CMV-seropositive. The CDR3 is CASSIGGQGEYEQYF. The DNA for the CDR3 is TGTGCCAGTAGTATTGGGGGACAGGGGGAGTACGAGCAGTACTTC.